This passage covers 17 T cell receptor beta chains from one sample sequenced in a study of human T cells and chemical hapten exposure. Indicated time point: pre-sensitization, week 0. Treatment meaning: therapeutic diphenylcyclopropenone sensitization with weekly scalp DPC. TCRdb itself ran the RACE reads through MiXCR, one entry per CDR3 protein. This repertoire shows 60,000 to 80,000 distinct CDR3 sequences, approximately 6.7% found once; its top ten account for 1.5% to 2%. The input for sequencing was whole blood, taken in connection with sensitization to the hapten diphenylcyclopropenone (DPC). The receptors stem from a woman aged 30 to 39 with alopecia areata. Some clones in this sample may be carry-over from other donors' samples.

Ten or more counts support this clonotype. The V gene is TRBV20-1, the J gene TRBJ2-1, with 7 nucleotides matching TRBD1. Trimming at V came to 6 bases and at J to 4 bases, leaving 12 bases not matched to a gene. The CDR3 totals 15 residues. Per the germline V gene, CDR1 is DFQATT and CDR2 is SNEGSKA (reference sequence). DNA for the CDR3: TGCAGTGCCCCACCCGGGGACAGTGATTACAATGAGCAGTTCTTC. Its protein is CSAPPGDSDYNEQFF.

Comments on this clonotype: A much larger clone differs by one base, so this may be a read error. This sequence joins TRBV10-3 and TRBJ1-1, with 7 bases fitting TRBD1. The CDR3 extends over 13 amino acids. CDR1 is ENHRY and CDR2 is SYGVKD in the germline V gene. This CDR3 reads CVITRQGNTEAFF. The CDR3 DNA reads TGTGTCATCACCAGACAGGGTAACACTGAAGCTTTCTTT.

This clonotype was picked up many times. The chain joins TRBV29-1 to TRBJ2-7; D is unclear. This CDR3 has 14 residues. V lost 7 bases, J lost 0 bases, and 16 bases lay in between. Germline assignment: CDR1 SQVTM and CDR2 ANQGSEA. CDR3 in DNA: TGCAGCGCAGCGACGACCGTCAGCTCCTACGAGCAGTACTTC. This encodes CSAATTVSSYEQYF.

At least ten counts were recorded for this clonotype. This chain joins TRBV6-1 and TRBJ2-6; the match to TRBD1 covers 8 bases. V lost 4 bases, J lost 0 bases, and 2 bases stayed unmatched. CDR1 and CDR2 from the germline V gene are MNHNS and SASEGT. There are 16 residues in the CDR3. In DNA, the CDR3 is TGTGCCAGCAGTGGGGACAGGTACTCTGGGGCCAACGTCCTGACTTTC. It is translated as CASSGDRYSGANVLTF.

There are many counts of this clonotype. The V and J genes are TRBV14 and TRBJ1-1; a possible D gene is TRBD1 (6 bases). The V and J ends lost 0 bases and 6 bases respectively, with 14 bases between them. The CDR3 extends over 15 amino acids. Per germline, CDR1 SGHDN and CDR2 FVKESK. The CDR3 protein is CASSQDTGLYAEAFF. For the CDR3, the DNA is TGTGCCAGCAGCCAAGACACAGGGCTCTACGCTGAAGCTTTCTTT. The full variable domain, its missing parts supplied by reference TRBV14 and TRBJ1-1, is EAGVTQFPSHSVIEKGQTVTLRCDPISGHDNLYWYRRVMGKEIKFLLHFVKESKQDESGMPNNRFLAERTGGTYSTLKVQPAELEDSGVYFCASSQDTGLYAEAFFGQGTRLTVV.

This clonotype has a count of ten or more. The chain joins TRBV18 to TRBJ1-5; TRBD1 is a possible D gene (6 bases). Germline CDR1 KGHSH, CDR2 LQKENI. Between the trimmed V and J ends, which lost 1 base and 7 bases, there was a span of 8 bases. This CDR3 contains 13 residues. The CDR3 is CASSPHRDQPQHF. CDR3 DNA: TGTGCCAGCTCACCACACAGGGACCAGCCCCAGCATTTT.

This clonotype was counted a few times. This chain joins TRBV14 and TRBJ1-5; no reliable D call. V was clipped by 4 bases and J by 7 bases, with 14 bases between them. Germline assignment: CDR1 SGHDN and CDR2 FVKESK. The CDR3 length is 14 residues. CDR3 protein: CASSPSHPGQPQHF. DNA of the CDR3: TGTGCCAGCAGCCCGAGCCATCCGGGCCAGCCCCAGCATTTT.

Turning to this clonotype: The junction does not match germline at one end; this may be a read error. The chain employs TRBV3-1 and TRBJ1-5, with D tentatively TRBD1 (5 bases). Germline assignment: CDR1 LGHDT and CDR2 YNNKEL (reference sequence). This CDR3 contains 15 residues. CDR3 DNA: TGTGTCAGCAGCCAAGTGATCGGGGCCAATCAGCCCCAGCATTTT. Translating it yields CVSSQVIGANQPQHF.

This clonotype was counted ten times or more. V usage is TRBV12-3 or TRBV12-4 and J usage is TRBJ2-1; 13 nucleotides line up with TRBD2. CDR3 length: 15 amino acids. The trim removed 6 bases at V and 7 bases at J, leaving 6 bases unmatched. For the CDR3, the DNA is TGTGCCAGCAGGGTAACTAGCGGGGGGGTAAATGAGCAGTTCTTC. Translated: CASRVTSGGVNEQFF.

The sample holds many counts of this clonotype. The genes are TRBV7-8 and TRBJ1-5, with D possibly TRBD1 on 6 matching bases. With 5 bases removed from V and 4 bases from J, the gap between germline ends came to 15 bases. Germline lookup yields CDR1 SGHVS and CDR2 FQNEAQ. CDR3 length: 15 amino acids. The CDR3, as DNA: TGTGCCAGCAGCCCATGGGGCAGGGGAAATCAGCCCCAGCATTTT. Its translation: CASSPWGRGNQPQHF.

This chain uses TRBV12-3 or TRBV12-4 with TRBJ1-1, with D hard to call. Deletions cut 6 bases from V and 0 bases from J, with 11 bases between. The CDR3 has 14 amino acids. The CDR3 here is CASSRRKLNTEAFF. CDR3 coding DNA: TGTGCCAGCAGCCGCCGGAAACTGAACACTGAAGCTTTCTTT.

This clonotype has a count of ten or more. The rearrangement uses TRBV5-1 and TRBJ1-1, with 9 nucleotides matching TRBD1. Germline CDR1 and CDR2: SGHRS and YFSETQ. The trim removed 6 bases at V and 7 bases at J, leaving 10 bases unmatched. The CDR3 sequence is 14 residues long. The CDR3 bases are TGCGCCAGCAAGCAACAGGGGGCTGTGGGTGAAGCTTTCTTT. It encodes CASKQQGAVGEAFF.

This clonotype showed up many times. This chain links TRBV12-3 or TRBV12-4 with TRBJ1-5, with D unresolved. This CDR3 has 15 residues. Between the trimmed V and J ends, which lost 1 base and 6 bases, there was a span of 13 bases. The CDR3 DNA is TGTGCCAGCAGTTTAGGAGTCTCATTGTCTCAGCCCCAGCATTTT. Residues: CASSLGVSLSQPQHF.

This clonotype was seen many times. CDR3 in DNA: TGTGCCAGCAGTTACACGACGGCGCCGAACACTGAAGCTTTCTTT. This gives the protein CASSYTTAPNTEAFF. This rearrangement joins TRBV6-5 to TRBJ1-1; D not resolved. The CDR3 is 15 residues long. Germline CDR1 is MNHEY and CDR2 is SVGAGI. Trimming left V 2 bases short and J 1 base short, with 11 bases between.

This clonotype was observed at least ten times. The J gene is TRBJ1-5, the V gene TRBV12-3 or TRBV12-4, with D maybe TRBD1 (5 bases). Trimming removed 5 bases at V and 4 bases at J, with 15 bases between. The CDR3 is 15 residues long. The CDR3 sequence: CASSLGTKGNQPQHF. The DNA of the CDR3 is TGTGCCAGCAGTCTCGGCACAAAGGGGAATCAGCCCCAGCATTTT.

This clonotype was observed a few times. The V call is TRBV11-1, the J call TRBJ1-1, with 8 bases matching TRBD1. Germline trimming cut 5 bases from V and 3 bases from J; bases unmatched to any gene: 11. The CDR3 loop spans 16 amino acids. Germline V CDR1 and CDR2: SGHAT, FQDESV (reference sequence). The CDR3 nucleotides are TGTGCCAGCAGCCCGCGGACAGGGTGGGTGGACACTGAAGCTTTCTTT. Its protein product is CASSPRTGWVDTEAFF.

The rearrangement joins TRBV7-9 to TRBJ2-5; tentatively, D is TRBD2 (6 bases). Germline CDR1 is SEHNR and CDR2 is FQNEAQ (reference sequence). The CDR3 extends over 14 amino acids. V lost 4 bases and J lost 5, with 14 bases in between. CDR3 residues: CASSSGGAGETQYF. CDR3 nucleotide sequence: TGTGCCAGCAGCTCAGGAGGGGCCGGGGAGACCCAGTACTTC.